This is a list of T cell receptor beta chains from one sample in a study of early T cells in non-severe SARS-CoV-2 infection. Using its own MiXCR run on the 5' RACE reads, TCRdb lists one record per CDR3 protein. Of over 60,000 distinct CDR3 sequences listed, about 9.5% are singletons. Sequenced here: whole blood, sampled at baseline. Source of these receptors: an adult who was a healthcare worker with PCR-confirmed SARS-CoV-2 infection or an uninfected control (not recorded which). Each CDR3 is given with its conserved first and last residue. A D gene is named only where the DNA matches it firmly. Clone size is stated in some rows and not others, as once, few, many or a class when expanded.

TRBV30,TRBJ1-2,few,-,TGTGCCTGGATGCCTGGGGGAGGCTATGGCTACACCTTC,CAWMPGGGYGYTF
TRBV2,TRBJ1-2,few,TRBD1,TGTGCCAGCTCCGCCTTAGACCAGGGGGCCGATGGCTACACCTTC,CASSALDQGADGYTF
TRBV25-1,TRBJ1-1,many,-,TGTGCCAGCAGATCGGGGACTGAAGCTTTCTTT,CASRSGTEAFF
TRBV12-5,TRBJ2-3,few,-,TGTGCTAGTGGTTTTTCCGTAGATACGCAGTATTTT,CASGFSVDTQYF
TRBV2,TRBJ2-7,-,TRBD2,TGTGCCACCACAGCGGGGGGGAGCTCCTACGAGCAGTACTTC,CATTAGGSSYEQYF
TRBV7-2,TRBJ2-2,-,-,TGTGCCAGCAGCTTCCCAGGGTGGGTCGCCGGGGAGCTGTTTTTT,CASSFPGWVAGELFF
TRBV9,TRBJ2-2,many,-,TGTGCCAGCGGCAGGACGGACTACACCGGGGAGCTGTTTTTT,CASGRTDYTGELFF
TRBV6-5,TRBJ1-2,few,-,TGTGCCAGCAGTTACTCTGGGCAGGGGAACTATGGCTACACCTTC,CASSYSGQGNYGYTF
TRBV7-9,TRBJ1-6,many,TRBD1,TGTGCCAGCAGCTTGGCAGGGGGAGATTCACCCCTCCACTTT,CASSLAGGDSPLHF
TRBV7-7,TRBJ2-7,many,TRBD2,TGTGCTAGCAGCCCTACGGTGGGGAGCGGGGGTCGCGAGCAGTACTTC,CASSPTVGSGGREQYF
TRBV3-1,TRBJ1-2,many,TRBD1,TGTGCCAGCAGCCAGGGACAGGGGTATGGCTACACCTTC,CASSQGQGYGYTF
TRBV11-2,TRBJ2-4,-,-,TGTGCCAGCGGGAGCCTAGCCAAAAACATTCAGTACTTC,CASGSLAKNIQYF
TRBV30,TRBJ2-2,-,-,TGTGCCTGGAGGACGGCAGGGGCAGACACCGGGGAGCTGTTTTTT,CAWRTAGADTGELFF
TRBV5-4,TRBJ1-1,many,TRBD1,TGTGCCAGCAGCGGGTGGGGAACAGGGGTTACTGAAGCTTTCTTT,CASSGWGTGVTEAFF
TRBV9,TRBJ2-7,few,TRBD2,TGTGCCAGCAGCGTAGGCTCCAGCGGGGGGTCCTACGAGCAGTACTTC,CASSVGSSGGSYEQYF
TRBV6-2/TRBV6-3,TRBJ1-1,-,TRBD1,TGTGCCACTTCCCCCGGAGGGGGCCAGAGGACTGAAGCTTTCTTT,CATSPGGGQRTEAFF
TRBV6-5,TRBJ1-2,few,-,TGTGCCAGCACTTCCTTCGGCAATTGGGAAGACTATGGCTACACCTTC,CASTSFGNWEDYGYTF
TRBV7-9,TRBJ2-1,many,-,TGTGCCAGCAGCACACGAACGGGGGTTAATGAGCAGTTCTTC,CASSTRTGVNEQFF
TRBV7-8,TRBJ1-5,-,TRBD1,TGTGCCAGCAGCTTAGCATACGGGGGGACAGCTAGCAATCAGCCCCAGCATTTT,CASSLAYGGTASNQPQHF
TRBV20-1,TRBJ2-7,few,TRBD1,TGCAGTGCTAGAGGACAGGGGTTTGGGTACGAGCAGTACTTC,CSARGQGFGYEQYF
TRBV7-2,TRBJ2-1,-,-,TGTGCCAGCAGCTTAGAAAGGAGGAATGAGCAGTTCTTC,CASSLERRNEQFF
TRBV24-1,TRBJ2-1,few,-,TGTGCCACCAGTGATTCCGGGCGTAGCTCCTACAATGAGCAGTTCTTC,CATSDSGRSSYNEQFF
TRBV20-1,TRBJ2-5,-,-,TGCAGTGCCGCGAAGGGAAGTAACTTCGAAGAGACCCAGTACTTC,CSAAKGSNFEETQYF
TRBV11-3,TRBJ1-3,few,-,TGTGCCAGCAGCTCTGGGTTGCGAAGAAACACCATATATTTT,CASSSGLRRNTIYF
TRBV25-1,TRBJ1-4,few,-,TGTGCCAGCAGTGACGTGGGGGGCGATGAAAAACTGTTTTTT,CASSDVGGDEKLFF
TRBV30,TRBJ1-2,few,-,TGTGCCTGGAGTGTTTCGGTGCCCACGGGCTACACCTTC,CAWSVSVPTGYTF
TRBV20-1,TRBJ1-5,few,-,TGCAGTGCAGGGGCAGAGAGCAATCAGCCCCAGCATTTT,CSAGAESNQPQHF
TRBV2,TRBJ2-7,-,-,TGTGCCAGCAGTGGGACTGCGACCTACGAGCAGTACTTC,CASSGTATYEQYF
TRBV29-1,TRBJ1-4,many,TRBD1,TGCAGCGTTTCCCCGACAGGGGAAGAAAAACTGTTTTTT,CSVSPTGEEKLFF
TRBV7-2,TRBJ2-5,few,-,TGTGCCAGCAGCTTGGCCAGGGTGGGGGAGACCCAGTACTTC,CASSLARVGETQYF
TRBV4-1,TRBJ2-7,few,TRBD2,TGCGCCAGCAGCCGCTATAGCGGGGGGTCTTTATCCTACGAGCAGTACTTC,CASSRYSGGSLSYEQYF
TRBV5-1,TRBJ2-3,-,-,TGCGCCACCAAAGAAGGGACCGGCACAGATACGCAGTATTTT,CATKEGTGTDTQYF
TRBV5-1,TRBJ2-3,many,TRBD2,TGCGCCAGCAGCTTGCCGGGACTAGCTAGGGGTAGGCAGTATTTT,CASSLPGLARGRQYF
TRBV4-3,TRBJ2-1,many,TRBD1,TGCGCCAGCAGCCACCTCGGACAGGGGATTGATGAGCAGTTCTTC,CASSHLGQGIDEQFF
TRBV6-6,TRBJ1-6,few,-,TGTGCCAGCAACCAGGGGACGGGGAATTCACCCCTCCACTTT,CASNQGTGNSPLHF
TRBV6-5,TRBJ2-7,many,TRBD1,TGTGCCAGCAGTTTCGGACAGGGTGGCACCTACGAGCAGTACTTC,CASSFGQGGTYEQYF
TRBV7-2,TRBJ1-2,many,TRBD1,TGTGCCAGCAGCCACAGCAGGACAGGGCTTGGGGCCAACTATGGCTACACCTTC,CASSHSRTGLGANYGYTF
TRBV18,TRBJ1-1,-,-,TGTGCCAGCTCACATGACCCGAACACTGAAGCTTTCTTT,CASSHDPNTEAFF
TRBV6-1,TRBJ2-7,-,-,TGTGCCAGCAGTGAAGACATCTACGAGCAGTACTTC,CASSEDIYEQYF
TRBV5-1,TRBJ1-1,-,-,TGCGCCAGCAGCCAGAGGACCGGCACGAGCACTGAAGCTTTCTTT,CASSQRTGTSTEAFF
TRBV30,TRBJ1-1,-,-,TGTGCCTGGAGGGCCCCAGGAGTGAACACTGAAGCTTTCTTT,CAWRAPGVNTEAFF
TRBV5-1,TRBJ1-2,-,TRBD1,TGCGCCAGCAGATGGGACAGGGATGGCTACACCTTC,CASRWDRDGYTF
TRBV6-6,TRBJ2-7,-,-,TGTGCCAGCAGTACCCGGGACTGGGCCTACGAGCAGTACTTC,CASSTRDWAYEQYF
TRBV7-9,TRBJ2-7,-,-,TGTGCCAGCAGCACCTGGGAGGCCTACGAGCAGTACTTC,CASSTWEAYEQYF
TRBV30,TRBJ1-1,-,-,TGTGCCTGGAGCCCGGGGAGGAACACTGAAGCTTTCTTT,CAWSPGRNTEAFF
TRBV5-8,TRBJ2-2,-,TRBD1,TGTGCCAGCAGCACCGACAGGGCGTTAGGCGGGGAGCTGTTTTTT,CASSTDRALGGELFF
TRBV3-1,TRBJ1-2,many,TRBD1,TGTGCCAGCAGCCAAGGCCCCAGGGGGCATGTTCATGGCTACACCTTC,CASSQGPRGHVHGYTF
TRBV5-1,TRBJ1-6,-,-,TGCGCCAGCAGCCCCAGGGCGGGGTTTCTCCACTTT,CASSPRAGFLHF
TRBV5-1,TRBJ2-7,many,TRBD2,TGCGCCAGCAGCTTGGTCAGCCTAGCGGGAGTTTACGAGCAGTACTTC,CASSLVSLAGVYEQYF
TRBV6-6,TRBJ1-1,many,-,TGTGCCAGCAGTCCCGCCGGGGCGGAGGGCACTGAAGCTTTCTTT,CASSPAGAEGTEAFF
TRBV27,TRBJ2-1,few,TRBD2,TGTGCCAGCGGACTAGCGGATTCGAATGAGCAGTTCTTC,CASGLADSNEQFF
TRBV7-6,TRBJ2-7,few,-,TGTGCCAGCAGCCCCCTGGCGCAGACCTACGAGCAGTACTTC,CASSPLAQTYEQYF
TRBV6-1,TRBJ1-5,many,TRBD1,TGTGCCAGCAGTCCCCGAAGACAGGGGTCCAGCAATCAGCCCCAGCATTTT,CASSPRRQGSSNQPQHF